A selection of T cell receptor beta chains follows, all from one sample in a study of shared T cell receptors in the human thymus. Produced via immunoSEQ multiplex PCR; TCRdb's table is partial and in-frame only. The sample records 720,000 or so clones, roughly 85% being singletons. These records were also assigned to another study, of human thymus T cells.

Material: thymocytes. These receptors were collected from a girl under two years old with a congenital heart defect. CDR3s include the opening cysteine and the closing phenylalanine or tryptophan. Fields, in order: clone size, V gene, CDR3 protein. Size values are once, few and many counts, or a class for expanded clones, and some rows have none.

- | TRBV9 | CASSVVQGSPLHF
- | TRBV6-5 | CASSDSGGNTEAFF
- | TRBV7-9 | CASSPRGGGNSPLHF
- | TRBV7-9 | CASSLGQFLNEQYF
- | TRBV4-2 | CASSQDSGLQETQYF
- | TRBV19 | CASSAPREPGPGYGYTF
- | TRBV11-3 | CASSPRAGCTGELFF
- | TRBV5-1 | CASSFQTAAVYEQYF
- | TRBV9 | CASRANSGNTIYF
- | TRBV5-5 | CASSLTGGTGDYGYTF
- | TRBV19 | CASKGDRTDNNEKLFF
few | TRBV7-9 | CASSLPKGHSVSGNTIYF
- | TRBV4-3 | CASSQDLGGPSYEQYF